The present T cell receptor (beta chain) was sequenced within a study of shared clonotypes between healthy human individuals. Study-wide background: Donors had three CD4 naive, three CD4 memory, two CD8 naive and one CD8 memory plate apiece.

Measured with immunoSEQ multiplex PCR; TCRdb has only the in-frame clones, and not every one. The table has more than 850,000 clones, approximately 80% seen once. Donors were Caucasian adults residing in Nashville, Tennessee, USA. Researchers partitioned CD4+ cells into CD45RA+ naive and CD45RA-negative memory subsets. This CDR3 is 15 amino acids long. Germline loops: CDR1 SGHAT, CDR2 FQNNGV. The origin of this receptor is a man aged 18 to 29 in good health. Some clones in this sample may be carry-over from other donors' samples. The specimen sequenced was memory CD4+ T cells from PBMCs. The sample's subset: CD45RA-negative fraction. The chain combines TRBV11-2 with TRBJ2-5, with 9 bases identical to TRBD2. Gene TRBJ2-7 matches the end of the DNA better, so the J call may be wrong. CDR3 region: CASSPRRLAGYEQYF. The CDR3 DNA reads TGTGCCAGCAGCCCCCGCCGGCTAGCGGGATACGAGCAGTACTTC.